The clone carrying this TCR beta chain was detected only once. The sample comes from a study of control samples from healthy donors and cancer patients. TCRdb keeps only in-frame clones here, not all; method: immunoSEQ multiplex PCR. Here the sample spans about 140,000 clones, about 89% being singletons. This CDR3 spans 13 amino acids. Germline assignment: CDR1 SEHNR and CDR2 FQNEAQ (reference sequence). The V gene lost 5 bases and the J gene lost 5 bases, with 10 bases spanning the gap. Material: blood. The rearrangement uses TRBV7-9 and TRBJ2-1, with D perhaps being TRBD1 or TRBD2 (5 bases each). The TCR was taken from a man aged 18-30 years in good health. CDR3 protein: CASSLGTHNEQFF. The DNA of the CDR3 is TGTGCCAGCAGCCTCGGGACCCACAATGAGCAGTTCTTC.